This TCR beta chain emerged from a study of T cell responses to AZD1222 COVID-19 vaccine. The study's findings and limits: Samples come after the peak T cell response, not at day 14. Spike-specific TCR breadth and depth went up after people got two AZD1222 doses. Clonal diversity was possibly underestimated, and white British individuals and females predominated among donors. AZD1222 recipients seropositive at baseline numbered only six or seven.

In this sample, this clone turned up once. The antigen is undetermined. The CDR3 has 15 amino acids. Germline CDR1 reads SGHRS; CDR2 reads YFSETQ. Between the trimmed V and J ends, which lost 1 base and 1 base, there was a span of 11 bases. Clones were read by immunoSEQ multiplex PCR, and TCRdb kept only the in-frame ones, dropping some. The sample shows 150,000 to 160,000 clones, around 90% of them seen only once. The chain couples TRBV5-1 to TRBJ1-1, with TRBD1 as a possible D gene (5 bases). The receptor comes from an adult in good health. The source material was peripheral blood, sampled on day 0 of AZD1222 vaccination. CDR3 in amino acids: CASSLPGGQNTEAFF. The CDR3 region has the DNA TGCGCCAGCAGCTTGCCCGGCGGACAGAACACTGAAGCTTTCTTT. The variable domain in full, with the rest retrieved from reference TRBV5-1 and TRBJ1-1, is KAGVTQTPRYLIKTRGQQVTLSCSPISGHRSVSWYQQTPGQGLQFLFEYFSETQRNKGNFPGRFSGRQFSNSRSEMNVSTLELGDSALYLCASSLPGGQNTEAFFGQGTRLTVV.